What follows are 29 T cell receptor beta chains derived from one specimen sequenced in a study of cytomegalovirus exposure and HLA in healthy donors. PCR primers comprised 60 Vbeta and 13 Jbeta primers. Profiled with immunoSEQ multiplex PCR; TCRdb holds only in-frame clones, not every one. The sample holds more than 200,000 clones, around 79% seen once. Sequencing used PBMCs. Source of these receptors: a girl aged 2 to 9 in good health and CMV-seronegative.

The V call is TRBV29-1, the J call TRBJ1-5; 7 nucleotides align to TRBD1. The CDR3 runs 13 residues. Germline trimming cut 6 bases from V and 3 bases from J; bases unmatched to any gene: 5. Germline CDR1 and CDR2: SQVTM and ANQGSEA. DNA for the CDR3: TGCAGCGTAGGGACAGCCGTCAATCAGCCCCAGCATTTT. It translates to CSVGTAVNQPQHF.

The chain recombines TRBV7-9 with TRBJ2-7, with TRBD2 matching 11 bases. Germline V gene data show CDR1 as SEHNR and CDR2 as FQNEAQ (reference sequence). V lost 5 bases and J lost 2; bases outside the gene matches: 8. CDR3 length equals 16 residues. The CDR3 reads CASSPISGREAYEQYF. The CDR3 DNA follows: TGTGCCAGCAGCCCTATTAGCGGGAGGGAAGCCTACGAGCAGTACTTC.

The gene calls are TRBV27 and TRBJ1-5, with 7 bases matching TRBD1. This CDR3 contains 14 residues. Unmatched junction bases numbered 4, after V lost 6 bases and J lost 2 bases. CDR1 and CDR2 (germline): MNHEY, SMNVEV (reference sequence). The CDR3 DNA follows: TGTGCCAGCAGGATTGGGACAGGCAATCAGCCCCAGCATTTT. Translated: CASRIGTGNQPQHF.

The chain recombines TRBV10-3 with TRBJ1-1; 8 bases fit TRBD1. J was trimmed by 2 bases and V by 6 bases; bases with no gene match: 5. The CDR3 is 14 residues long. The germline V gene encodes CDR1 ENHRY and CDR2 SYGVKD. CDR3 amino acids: CAIREDRANTEAFF. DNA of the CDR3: TGTGCCATCAGAGAGGACAGGGCTAACACTGAAGCTTTCTTT.

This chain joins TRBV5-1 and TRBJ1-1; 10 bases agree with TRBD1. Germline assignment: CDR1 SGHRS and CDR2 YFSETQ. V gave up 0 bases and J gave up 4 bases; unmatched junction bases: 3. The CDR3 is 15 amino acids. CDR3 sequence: CASSLERTGGTEAFF. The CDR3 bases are TGCGCCAGCAGCTTGGAGAGGACAGGGGGCACTGAAGCTTTCTTT.

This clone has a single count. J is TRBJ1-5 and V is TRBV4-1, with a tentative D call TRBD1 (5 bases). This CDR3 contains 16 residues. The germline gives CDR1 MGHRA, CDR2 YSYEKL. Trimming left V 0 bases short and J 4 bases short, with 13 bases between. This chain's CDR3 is CASSQELSGRNQPQHF. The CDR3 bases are TGCGCCAGCAGCCAAGAATTGTCAGGGCGGAATCAGCCCCAGCATTTT.

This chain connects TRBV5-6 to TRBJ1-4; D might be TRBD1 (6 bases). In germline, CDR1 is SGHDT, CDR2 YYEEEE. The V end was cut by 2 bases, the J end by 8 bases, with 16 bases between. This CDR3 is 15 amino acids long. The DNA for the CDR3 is TGTGCCAGCAGCTTCTACAGGGCCCCAGGCGAAAAACTGTTTTTT. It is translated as CASSFYRAPGEKLFF.

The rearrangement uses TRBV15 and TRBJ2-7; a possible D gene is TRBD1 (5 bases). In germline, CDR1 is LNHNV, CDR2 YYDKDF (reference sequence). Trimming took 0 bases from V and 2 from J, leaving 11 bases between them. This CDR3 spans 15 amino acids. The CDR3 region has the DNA TGTGCCACCAGCAGAGAGTTTCAGGGTACCTACGAGCAGTACTTC. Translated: CATSREFQGTYEQYF.

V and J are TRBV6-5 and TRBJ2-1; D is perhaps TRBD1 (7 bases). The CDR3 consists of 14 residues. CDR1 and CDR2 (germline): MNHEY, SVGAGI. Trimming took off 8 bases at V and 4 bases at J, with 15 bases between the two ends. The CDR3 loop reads CASAGTDRYNEQFF. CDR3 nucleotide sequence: TGTGCCAGCGCGGGGACAGACCGTTACAATGAGCAGTTCTTC.

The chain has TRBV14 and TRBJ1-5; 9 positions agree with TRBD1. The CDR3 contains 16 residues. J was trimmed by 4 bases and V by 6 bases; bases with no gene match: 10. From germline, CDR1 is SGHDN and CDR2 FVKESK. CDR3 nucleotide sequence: TGTGCCAGCAGTCAACCCGGGACAGGGATTAATCAGCCCCAGCATTTT. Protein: CASSQPGTGINQPQHF. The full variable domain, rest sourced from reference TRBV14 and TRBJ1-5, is EAGVTQFPSHSVIEKGQTVTLRCDPISGHDNLYWYRRVMGKEIKFLLHFVKESKQDESGMPNNRFLAERTGGTYSTLKVQPAELEDSGVYFCASSQPGTGINQPQHFGDGTRLSIL.

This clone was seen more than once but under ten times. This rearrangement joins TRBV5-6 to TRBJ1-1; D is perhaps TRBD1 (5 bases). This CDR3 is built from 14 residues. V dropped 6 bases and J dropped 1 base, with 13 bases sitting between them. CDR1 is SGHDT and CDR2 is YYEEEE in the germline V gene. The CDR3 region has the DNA TGTGCCAGCAAAAGGGGTACTGGGAACACTGAAGCTTTCTTT. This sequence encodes CASKRGTGNTEAFF.

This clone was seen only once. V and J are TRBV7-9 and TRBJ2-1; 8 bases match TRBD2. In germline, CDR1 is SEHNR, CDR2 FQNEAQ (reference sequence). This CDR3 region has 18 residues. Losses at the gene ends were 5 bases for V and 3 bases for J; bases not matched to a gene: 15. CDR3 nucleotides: TGTGCCAGCAGCCGCTACCGGGGGGGCGGAAGAGTCTACAATGAGCAGTTCTTC. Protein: CASSRYRGGGRVYNEQFF.

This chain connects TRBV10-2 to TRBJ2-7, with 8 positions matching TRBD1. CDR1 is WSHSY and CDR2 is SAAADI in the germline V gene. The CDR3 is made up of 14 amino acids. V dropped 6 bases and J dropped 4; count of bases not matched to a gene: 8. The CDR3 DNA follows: TGCGCCAGCAGCGACCGGGACAGGCGATACGAGCAGTACTTC. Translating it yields CASSDRDRRYEQYF.

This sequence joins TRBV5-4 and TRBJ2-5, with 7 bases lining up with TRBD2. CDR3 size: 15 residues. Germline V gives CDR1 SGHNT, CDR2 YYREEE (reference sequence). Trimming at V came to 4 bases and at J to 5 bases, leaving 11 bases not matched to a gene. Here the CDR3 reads CASSARTSAGETQYF. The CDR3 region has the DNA TGTGCCAGCAGCGCACGTACTAGCGCCGGGGAGACCCAGTACTTC.

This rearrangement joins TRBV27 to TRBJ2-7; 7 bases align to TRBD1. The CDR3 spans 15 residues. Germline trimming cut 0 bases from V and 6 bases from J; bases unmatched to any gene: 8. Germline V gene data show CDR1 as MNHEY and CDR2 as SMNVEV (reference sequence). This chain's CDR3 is CASSLSGTVPSEQYF. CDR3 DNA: TGTGCCAGCAGTTTATCTGGGACAGTCCCATCCGAGCAGTACTTC.

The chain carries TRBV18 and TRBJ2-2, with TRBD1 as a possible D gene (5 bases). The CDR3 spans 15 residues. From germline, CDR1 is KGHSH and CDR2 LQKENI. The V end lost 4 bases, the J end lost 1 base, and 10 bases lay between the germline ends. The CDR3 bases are TGTGCCAGCTCACAGACAGAGAGGAACACCGGGGAGCTGTTTTTT. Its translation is CASSQTERNTGELFF.

CDR3 protein: CASSLAGGWTDTQYF. The CDR3 DNA reads as TGTGCCAGCAGCTTAGCGGGAGGGTGGACAGATACGCAGTATTTT. This chain joins TRBV5-8 and TRBJ2-3; 10 nucleotides match TRBD2. Germline V lookup: CDR1 SGHTS, CDR2 YDEGEE. The CDR3 runs to 15 residues. V lost 2 bases and J lost 3; bases outside the gene matches: 3.

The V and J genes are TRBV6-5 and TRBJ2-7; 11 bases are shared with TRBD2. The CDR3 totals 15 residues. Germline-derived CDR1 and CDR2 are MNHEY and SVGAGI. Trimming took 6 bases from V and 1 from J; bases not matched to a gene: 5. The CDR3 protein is CASSSLAGGSYEQYF. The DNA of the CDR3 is TGTGCCAGCAGCTCCTTAGCGGGAGGGTCCTACGAGCAGTACTTC.

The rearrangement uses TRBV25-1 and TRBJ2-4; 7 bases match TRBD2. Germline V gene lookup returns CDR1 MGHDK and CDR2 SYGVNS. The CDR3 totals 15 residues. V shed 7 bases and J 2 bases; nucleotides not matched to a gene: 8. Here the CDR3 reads CASTWQGGTKNIQYF. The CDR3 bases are TGTGCCAGCACATGGCAGGGAGGGACCAAAAACATTCAGTACTTC.

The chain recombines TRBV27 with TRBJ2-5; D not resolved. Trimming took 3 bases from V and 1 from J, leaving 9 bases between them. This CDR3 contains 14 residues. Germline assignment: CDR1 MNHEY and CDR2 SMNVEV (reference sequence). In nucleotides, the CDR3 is TGTGCCAGCAGTTTCGCAGGAACCCAAGAGACCCAGTACTTC. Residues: CASSFAGTQETQYF.

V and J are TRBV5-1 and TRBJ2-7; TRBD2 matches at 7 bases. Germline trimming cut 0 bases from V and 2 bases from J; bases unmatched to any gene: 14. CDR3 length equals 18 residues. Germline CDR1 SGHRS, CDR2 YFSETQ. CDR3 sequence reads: CASSLEYGRTPRAYEQYF. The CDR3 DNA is TGCGCCAGCAGCTTGGAGTACGGGAGGACTCCCCGGGCCTACGAGCAGTACTTC.

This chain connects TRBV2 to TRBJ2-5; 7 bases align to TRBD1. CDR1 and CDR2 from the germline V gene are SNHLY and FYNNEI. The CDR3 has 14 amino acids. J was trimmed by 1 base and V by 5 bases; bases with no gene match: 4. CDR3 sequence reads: CASSWTGPQETQYF. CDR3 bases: TGTGCCAGCAGTTGGACAGGACCCCAAGAGACCCAGTACTTC.

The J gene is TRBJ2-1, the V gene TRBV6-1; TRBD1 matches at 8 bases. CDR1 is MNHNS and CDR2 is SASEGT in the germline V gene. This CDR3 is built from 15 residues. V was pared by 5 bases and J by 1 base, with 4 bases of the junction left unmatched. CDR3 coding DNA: TGTGCCAGCAGTTCCGGACAGGGATCCTACAATGAGCAGTTCTTC. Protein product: CASSSGQGSYNEQFF.

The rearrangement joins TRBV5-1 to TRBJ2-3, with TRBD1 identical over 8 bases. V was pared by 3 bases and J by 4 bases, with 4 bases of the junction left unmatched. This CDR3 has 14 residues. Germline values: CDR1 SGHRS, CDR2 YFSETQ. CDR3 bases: TGCGCCAGCAGCTACGGACAGGGAGCAGATACGCAGTATTTT. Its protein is CASSYGQGADTQYF.

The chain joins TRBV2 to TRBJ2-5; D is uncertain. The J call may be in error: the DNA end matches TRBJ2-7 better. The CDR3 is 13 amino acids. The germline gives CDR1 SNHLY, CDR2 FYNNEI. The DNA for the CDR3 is TGTGCCAGCACAAGACTTGAGGCGCTCGAGCAGTACTTC. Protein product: CASTRLEALEQYF.

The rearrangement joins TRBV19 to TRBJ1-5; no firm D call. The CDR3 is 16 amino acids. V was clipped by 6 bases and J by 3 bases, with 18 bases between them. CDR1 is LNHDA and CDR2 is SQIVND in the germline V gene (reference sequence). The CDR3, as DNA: TGTGCCAGTAGGGGTGAGGGATACGGGCCCAATCAGCCCCAGCATTTT. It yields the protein CASRGEGYGPNQPQHF.

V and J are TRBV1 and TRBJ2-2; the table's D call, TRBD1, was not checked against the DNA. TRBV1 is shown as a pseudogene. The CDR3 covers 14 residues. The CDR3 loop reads CTSSQQVHTGELFF. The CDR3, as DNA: TGCACCAGCAGCCAACAGGTCCACACCGGGGAGCTGTTTTTT.

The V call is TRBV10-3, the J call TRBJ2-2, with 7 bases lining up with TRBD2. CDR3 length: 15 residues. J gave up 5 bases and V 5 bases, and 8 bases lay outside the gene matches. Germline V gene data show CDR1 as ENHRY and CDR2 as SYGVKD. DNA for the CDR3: TGTGCCATCAGTCGAGCGGGGATGGGTACCGGGGAGCTGTTTTTT. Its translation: CAISRAGMGTGELFF.

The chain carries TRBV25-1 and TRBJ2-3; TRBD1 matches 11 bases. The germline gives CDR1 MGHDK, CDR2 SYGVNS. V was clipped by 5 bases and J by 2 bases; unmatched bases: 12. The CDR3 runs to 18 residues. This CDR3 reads CASSKGLGTGGDTDTQYF. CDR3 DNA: TGTGCCAGCAGTAAAGGACTTGGGACAGGGGGAGACACAGATACGCAGTATTTT. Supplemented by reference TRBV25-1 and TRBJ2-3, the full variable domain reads EADIYQTPRYLVIGTGKKITLECSQTMGHDKMYWYQQDPGMELHLIHYSYGVNSTEKGDLSSESTVSRIRTEHFPLTLESARPSHTSQYLCASSKGLGTGGDTDTQYFGPGTRLTVL.